This entry lists 26 T cell receptor beta chains sequenced from one sample in a study of blood T cell repertoires in COVID-19 (dated by TCRdb to the early 2020s). Libraries came from the immunoSEQ multiplex PCR assay. TCRdb provides this immuneACCESS table in a form limited to in-frame rearrangements. Some clones are lacking; in checked studies, under half of them reflect an unresolved V gene, and why the rest are absent is not known. This sample comprises under 450,000 clones, approximately 90% of them detected only once. Over 9.5% of the sample is in the top ten clones. Sequences were obtained from peripheral blood. All receptors derive from a woman aged 45-60 years with COVID-19, enrolled during active disease.

This chain joins TRBV7-9 and TRBJ1-4, with a possible D match to TRBD1 (5 bases). CDR1 and CDR2 from the germline V gene are SEHNR and FQNEAQ (reference sequence). This CDR3 has 15 residues. The ends were cut back, 0 bases at V and 6 bases at J, with 11 bases in the middle. In DNA form, the CDR3 reads TGTGCCAGCAGCTTAGCGCGGGGGATCGATGAAAAACTGTTTTTT. As protein: CASSLARGIDEKLFF.

This clone was counted once. The V and J genes are TRBV25-1 and TRBJ1-3; possibly TRBD1 for D (5 bases). V was cut by 3 bases and J by 7 bases, with 13 bases left in between. The CDR3 is made up of 14 amino acids. Germline CDR1 MGHDK, CDR2 SYGVNS. As DNA, the CDR3 is TGTGCCAGCAGTGATCCGCAGGGCTGGAACACCATATATTTT. Protein: CASSDPQGWNTIYF.

This chain connects TRBV7-2 to TRBJ1-5; 8 bases line up with TRBD1. The V and J ends lost 5 bases and 5 bases, in that order; junction bases with no gene match: 8. The germline gives CDR1 SGHTA, CDR2 FQGNSA. CDR3 length: 15 amino acids. CDR3 region: CASSPRTGHHQPQHF. In DNA, the CDR3 is TGTGCCAGCAGCCCCCGGACAGGGCATCATCAGCCCCAGCATTTT.

This clone was detected only once. The chain combines TRBV2 with TRBJ1-2; no firm D call. The CDR3 length is 13 residues. V lost 3 bases and J lost 7, with 12 bases in between. CDR1 is SNHLY, CDR2 FYNNEI, per germline. CDR3 DNA sequence: TGTGCCAGCAGTGAGCTTACAGAAGCTGGCTACACCTTC. Its translation is CASSELTEAGYTF.

The chain combines TRBV6-5 with TRBJ2-3, with D unclear. The length of the CDR3 is 10 residues. The V gene lost 2 bases and the J gene lost 12 bases, with 6 bases spanning the gap. Per the germline V gene, CDR1 is MNHEY and CDR2 is SVGAGI. The CDR3 sequence is CASSYPPQYF. CDR3 DNA: TGTGCCAGCAGTTACCCCCCACAGTATTTT.

This clone was seen a handful of times. The chain couples TRBV4-2 to TRBJ2-1; 9 bases match TRBD1. Per the germline V gene, CDR1 is LGHNA and CDR2 is YNFKEQ. The CDR3 runs 16 residues. V gave up 0 bases and J gave up 2 bases; unmatched junction bases: 2. CDR3 amino acids: CASSQDWDRAYNEQFF. CDR3 bases: TGTGCCAGCAGCCAAGATTGGGACAGGGCCTACAATGAGCAGTTCTTC.

The rearrangement links TRBV6-1 to TRBJ1-1, with D maybe TRBD1 (6 bases). Between the trimmed V and J ends, which lost 3 bases and 4 bases, there was a span of 15 bases. The CDR3 has 15 amino acids. Per germline, CDR1 MNHNS and CDR2 SASEGT. The CDR3 nucleotides are TGTGCCAGCAGTGACATACAGGGCGGAGGCACTGAAGCTTTCTTT. Amino acid sequence: CASSDIQGGGTEAFF.

This chain links TRBV19 with TRBJ1-1, with 9 positions matching TRBD1. V was pared by 5 bases and J by 5 bases, with 12 bases of the junction left unmatched. From germline, CDR1 is LNHDA and CDR2 SQIVND (reference sequence). The CDR3 has 16 residues. The CDR3 bases are TGTGCCAGTAGTGCGGGGGCAGGGACAGGGTCGACTGAAGCTTTCTTT. Translation gives CASSAGAGTGSTEAFF.

This clone was seen only a few times. V is TRBV6-1 and J is TRBJ1-1, with unresolved D. Trimming removed 0 bases from V and 11 bases from J, with 13 bases in between. Germline values: CDR1 MNHNS, CDR2 SASEGT. The CDR3 has 13 amino acids. In nucleotides, the CDR3 is TGTGCCAGCAGTGAAGCGATAATCGCGCGTGCTTTCTTT. The encoded protein is CASSEAIIARAFF.

V gene TRBV5-1 combines with J gene TRBJ1-2, with a weak D call TRBD1 (5 bases). The germline CDR1 and CDR2 sequences are SGHRS and YFSETQ. V was cut by 6 bases and J by 3 bases, with 15 bases left in between. The CDR3 contains 14 residues. CDR3 nucleotide sequence: TGCGCCAGCAAAAGAGGCCAGGGTGACTATGGCTACACCTTC. This encodes CASKRGQGDYGYTF.

V usage is TRBV28 and J usage is TRBJ1-2, with 9 bases fitting TRBD1. Germline CDR1 and CDR2: MDHEN and SYDVKM. CDR3 size: 12 residues. Trimming cost V 6 bases and J 7 bases; bases outside gene matches: 3. This chain's CDR3 is CASRRQGVGYTF. CDR3 sequence (DNA): TGTGCCAGCAGAAGACAGGGGGTTGGCTACACCTTC.

The chain employs TRBV3-1 (or the pseudogene TRBV3-2) and TRBJ1-4, with 7 bases that match TRBD1. The CDR3 totals 15 residues. J lost 8 bases, V lost 4 bases, and 10 bases had no gene match. In germline, CDR1 is LGHDT, CDR2 YNNKEL (reference sequence). CDR3: CASSLLGQVEEKLFF. In DNA, the CDR3 is TGTGCCAGCAGCCTCCTTGGACAGGTTGAGGAAAAACTGTTTTTT.

The chain carries TRBV30 and TRBJ2-6; tentative D call: TRBD2 (5 bases). The CDR3 is 18 residues long. The germline CDR1 and CDR2 sequences are GTSNPN and SVGIG (reference sequence). Trimming took off 1 base at V and 1 base at J, with 17 bases between the two ends. This CDR3 is CAWSDTLEVTSGANVLTF. In nucleotides, the CDR3 is TGTGCCTGGAGTGACACCCTGGAGGTCACGTCTGGGGCCAACGTCCTGACTTTC.

The gene calls are TRBV5-1 and TRBJ1-1; TRBD1 aligns across 12 bases. CDR1 and CDR2 (germline): SGHRS, YFSETQ. V lost 0 bases to trimming and J lost 7 bases; unmatched junction nucleotides: 4. This CDR3 region has 15 residues. CDR3 loop: CASSLEWDRGLEAFF. In DNA, the CDR3 is TGCGCCAGCAGCTTGGAATGGGACAGGGGGCTTGAAGCTTTCTTT.

V and J are TRBV2 and TRBJ1-2; D not certain. This CDR3 comprises 14 residues. V lost 4 bases, J lost 8 bases, and 17 bases lay in between. Germline loops: CDR1 SNHLY, CDR2 FYNNEI. The CDR3 coding sequence is TGTGCCAGCAGTGCTCAGGCGGGGTCGAGGGGCTACACCTTC. Translated: CASSAQAGSRGYTF. The full variable domain, its missing parts supplied by reference TRBV2 and TRBJ1-2, is EPEVTQTPSHQVTQMGQEVILRCVPISNHLYFYWYRQILGQKVEFLVSFYNNEISEKSEIFDDQFSVERPDGSNFTLKIRSTKLEDSAMYFCASSAQAGSRGYTFGSGTRLTVV.

V and J are TRBV7-9 and TRBJ2-5; weak D call: TRBD2 (6 bases). The germline V and J ends were trimmed by 4 bases and 5 bases, with 20 bases remaining between them. In germline, CDR1 is SEHNR, CDR2 FQNEAQ (reference sequence). This CDR3 region has 16 residues. CDR3 loop: CASSSAAGGLGETQYF. CDR3 nucleotides: TGTGCCAGCAGCTCCGCCGCCGGGGGTCTGGGGGAGACCCAGTACTTC.

The rearrangement links TRBV15 to TRBJ1-5; D is undetermined. This CDR3 is 12 amino acids long. The germline gives CDR1 LNHNV, CDR2 YYDKDF (reference sequence). V lost 3 bases and J 6 bases, leaving 6 bases between the germline ends. CDR3 DNA sequence: TGTGCCACCAGCAGCGAGGGTCAGCCCCAGCATTTT. Protein: CATSSEGQPQHF.

The V gene is TRBV19, the J gene TRBJ2-7; 10 bases are a match to TRBD1. Germline CDR1 reads LNHDA; CDR2 reads SQIVND (reference sequence). CDR3 length: 16 residues. Unmatched junction bases numbered 10, after V lost 5 bases and J lost 3 bases. As DNA, the CDR3 is TGTGCCAGTAGTCTAGTCCACGGGACAGGGGTCTACGAGCAGTACTTC. Its protein product is CASSLVHGTGVYEQYF.

The gene calls are TRBV19 and TRBJ1-5; D may be TRBD1 (5 bases). Germline lookup yields CDR1 LNHDA and CDR2 SQIVND (reference sequence). Trimming shortened V by 4 bases and J by 2 bases, and 12 bases separated the two germline ends. This CDR3 spans 15 amino acids. CDR3 sequence: CASSTLGGGNQPQHF. The CDR3 region has the DNA TGTGCCAGTAGTACCCTTGGAGGGGGCAATCAGCCCCAGCATTTT.

The chain couples TRBV19 to TRBJ2-7, with D maybe TRBD2 (6 bases). Looked up from germline, CDR1 is LNHDA and CDR2 is SQIVND (reference sequence). V lost 6 bases, J lost 7 bases, and 25 bases lay in between. The length of the CDR3 is 16 residues. CDR3 loop: CASSPGRSGVKGEQYF. The CDR3 DNA reads as TGTGCCAGTAGCCCTGGGAGATCGGGGGTTAAAGGGGAGCAGTACTTC.

Details on this clone: Other nucleotide sequences from this sample produce the same CDR3. The chain couples TRBV19 to TRBJ2-1; the match to TRBD2 covers 12 bases. Looked up from germline, CDR1 is LNHDA and CDR2 is SQIVND (reference sequence). There are 15 residues in the CDR3. V lost 5 bases, J lost 3 bases, and 2 bases stayed unmatched. In DNA, the CDR3 is TGTGCCAGTAGTCAGACTAGCGGGGGCTACAATGAGCAGTTCTTC. Protein sequence: CASSQTSGGYNEQFF.

The gene calls are TRBV7-2 and TRBJ2-3; possibly TRBD1 for D (5 bases). CDR1 is SGHTA and CDR2 is FQGNSA in the germline V gene. V lost 1 base and J 2 bases, leaving 10 bases between the germline ends. The CDR3 has 15 amino acids. The CDR3 DNA sequence: TGTGCCAGCAGCTTAGTAGGGGCCCACACAGATACGCAGTATTTT. Protein product: CASSLVGAHTDTQYF.

This clone was seen only once. This rearrangement joins TRBV27 to TRBJ2-2, with a tentative D call TRBD2 (6 bases). The CDR3 has 16 residues. Per germline, CDR1 MNHEY and CDR2 SMNVEV (reference sequence). Trimming stripped 6 bases from V and 4 bases from J, with 18 bases between. The CDR3 nucleotides read TGTGCCAGCAGACCCTCCCCCGCGGGGTCCACCGGGGAGCTGTTTTTT. It yields the protein CASRPSPAGSTGELFF.

This chain joins TRBV25-1 and TRBJ2-7; 8 nucleotides line up with TRBD2. V gave up 2 bases and J gave up 7 bases; unmatched junction bases: 4. The CDR3 is made up of 13 amino acids. CDR1 and CDR2 from the germline V gene are MGHDK and SYGVNS. This chain's CDR3 is CASSEGGTREQYF. The CDR3 region has the DNA TGTGCCAGCAGTGAAGGAGGGACTAGAGAGCAGTACTTC.

This clone was counted only a few times. The chain couples TRBV3-1 (or the pseudogene TRBV3-2) to TRBJ1-2; D may be TRBD1 (6 bases). There are 13 residues in the CDR3. Deletions cut 3 bases from V and 7 bases from J, with 12 bases between. Germline CDR1 reads LGHDT; CDR2 reads YNNKEL (reference sequence). The CDR3 DNA sequence: TGTGCCAGCAGCCACCACCAAGGGGGTGGCTACACCTTC. Residues: CASSHHQGGGYTF.

The V and J genes are TRBV5-1 and TRBJ1-1, with TRBD1 matching over 9 bases. This CDR3 contains 14 residues. Trimming removed 4 bases from V and 4 bases from J; junction bases left unmatched: 5. Germline values: CDR1 SGHRS, CDR2 YFSETQ. CDR3 in amino acids: CASSPETGGTEAFF. CDR3 nucleotides: TGCGCCAGCAGCCCGGAGACAGGGGGCACTGAAGCTTTCTTT.